What follows are 29 T cell receptor beta chains derived from one specimen sequenced in a study of tumor-infiltrating lymphocytes in primary liver carcinoma. Blood RNA originated from unsorted whole blood, with germline DNA additionally extracted. cDNA specific to TCR beta was made from around 450 ng of total RNA, with a constant-region primer employed for priming. ARM-PCR, slightly modified, supplied the TCR beta libraries through three nested multiplex PCR rounds. Rounds one and two of PCR, each of 10 cycles, were primed with TRBV1-TRBV30 forward primers and a C-beta reverse primer. TCRdb recomputed calls from the multiplex PCR reads with MiXCR, one row per CDR3 protein. The sample yields 300,000 to 350,000 distinct CDR3 sequences, about 65% seen once. Material: peripheral blood. Every receptor here comes from a man aged 35 to 55 with primary liver carcinoma and hepatitis B virus infection.

This clonotype was counted ten times or more. V is TRBV12-3 or TRBV12-4 and J is TRBJ1-1; maybe TRBD1 (5 bases). V lost 6 bases and J 4 bases, leaving 15 bases between the germline ends. The CDR3 spans 14 residues. The CDR3 here is CASSLGRSSTEAFF. For the CDR3, the DNA is TGTGCCAGCAGCCTGGGACGGTCATCCACTGAAGCTTTCTTT.

Comments on this clonotype: One junction end does not reproduce the germline sequence, and a read error may be involved. This chain uses TRBV11-2 with TRBJ2-7; D is tentatively TRBD1 or TRBD2 (5 bases each). The CDR3 extends over 14 amino acids. Germline V gives CDR1 SGHAT, CDR2 FQNNGV. The CDR3 DNA is TGTGCCAGCAGCACCCCAGGTGGGGGTCGCGAGCGGTACTTC. It specifies CASSTPGGGRERYF.

Worth noting for this clonotype: In this CDR3 the conserved last residue, phenylalanine or tryptophan, is missing, so a read error is likely. This sequence joins TRBV29-1 and TRBJ2-5; D might be TRBD2 (6 bases). The CDR3 sequence is 18 residues long. CDR1 is SQVTM, CDR2 ANQGSEA, per germline. The CDR3 DNA follows: TGCAGCGTTCCCCACCCCCAGCCGGTGGGACTCCCTCAAGGGACCCAGTACCTC. Translated, it gives CSVPHPQPVGLPQGTQYL.

This chain joins TRBV19 and TRBJ2-3; no clear D. Trimming cost V 4 bases and J 2 bases, with 7 bases left between them. CDR1 and CDR2 from the germline V gene are LNHDA and SQIVND (reference sequence). The CDR3 is 13 amino acids. CDR3 loop: CASSTGDTDTQYF. Written as DNA, the CDR3 is TGTGCCAGTAGTACCGGTGACACAGATACGCAGTATTTT.

This clonotype appeared many times. CDR3 region: CATQGAHEQYF. In nucleotides, the CDR3 is TGTGCCACCCAGGGGGCCCACGAGCAGTACTTC. The rearrangement uses TRBV6-6 and TRBJ2-7, with 8 nucleotides matching TRBD1. The germline CDR1 and CDR2 sequences are MNHNY and SVGAGI (reference sequence). V lost 10 bases and J lost 5; bases outside the gene matches: 4. The CDR3 is made up of 11 amino acids.

Only a few counts were recorded for this clonotype. This chain joins TRBV5-1 and TRBJ2-5; 8 nucleotides line up with TRBD1. V dropped 7 bases and J dropped 0; count of bases not matched to a gene: 8. Germline CDR1 reads SGHRS; CDR2 reads YFSETQ. The CDR3 is 15 residues long. The CDR3 sequence is CASCTSGQDQETQYF. The DNA of the CDR3 is TGCGCCAGCTGCACGTCGGGACAGGACCAAGAGACCCAGTACTTC. The full variable domain, rest sourced from reference TRBV5-1 and TRBJ2-5, is KAGVTQTPRYLIKTRGQQVTLSCSPISGHRSVSWYQQTPGQGLQFLFEYFSETQRNKGNFPGRFSGRQFSNSRSEMNVSTLELGDSALYLCASCTSGQDQETQYFGPGTRLLVL.

This clonotype was seen repeatedly, ten times or more. This chain connects TRBV11-2 to TRBJ1-6, with D unclear. Trimming pared 1 base from V and 6 bases from J, leaving 1 base between. Germline-derived CDR1 and CDR2 are SGHAT and FQNNGV. The CDR3 is made up of 12 amino acids. The CDR3 is CASSLVNSPLHF. The CDR3 DNA follows: TGTGCCAGCAGCTTAGTTAATTCACCCCTCCACTTT.

This clonotype was counted a single time. Sequence at one end of the junction differs from germline and may be a read error. The chain carries TRBV29-1 and TRBJ1-2; possible D gene TRBD1, 5 bases. The CDR3 has 13 amino acids. Germline CDR1 SQVTM, CDR2 ANQGSEA. The CDR3 protein is CSAESRVGYGYTF. CDR3 in DNA: TGCAGCGCTGAATCCAGGGTGGGCTATGGCTACACCTTC.

This clonotype was seen more than once but under ten times. This chain joins TRBV4-1 and TRBJ2-7; D is tentatively TRBD1 or TRBD2 (5 bases each). Trimming took 0 bases from V and 0 from J, leaving 15 bases between them. The CDR3 loop spans 17 amino acids. Germline CDR1 and CDR2: MGHRA and YSYEKL. The CDR3 here is CASSQERGADLSYEQYF. The CDR3 region has the DNA TGCGCCAGCAGCCAAGAGAGGGGAGCGGACCTCTCCTACGAGCAGTACTTC.

The chain links TRBV30 to TRBJ1-5; D uncertain. Looked up from germline, CDR1 is GTSNPN and CDR2 is SVGIG (reference sequence). This CDR3 comprises 13 residues. V was cut by 5 bases and J by 1 base, with 9 bases left in between. CDR3 in amino acids: CAWSQLSNQPQHF. In nucleotides, the CDR3 is TGTGCCTGGTCCCAGTTAAGCAATCAGCCCCAGCATTTT.

Concerning this clonotype: It is unclear where the CDR3 begins or ends on the DNA, so no DNA is shown, and the CDR3 is as TCRdb lists it. The chain is built from TRBV29-1 and TRBJ2-4; the DNA was not compared with TRBD1, the D call given in the table. Germline-derived CDR1 and CDR2 are SQVTM and ANQGSEA. The CDR3 spans 11 amino acids, including both terminal residues. The CDR3: CSVGTGTRARF.

Concerning this clonotype: The junction and the germline gene differ at one end; a read error may be behind it. V and J are TRBV4-2 and TRBJ2-5; 14 bases agree with TRBD2. Germline loops: CDR1 LGHNA, CDR2 YNFKEQ. The CDR3 extends over 18 amino acids. The CDR3 protein is CASSQDPIGLAGGETRYF. CDR3 coding DNA: TGTGCCAGCAGCCAAGACCCGATTGGACTAGCGGGGGGAGAGACCCGGTACTTC.

With respect to this clonotype: This may be a read error, as it is one base from a much larger clone. This sequence joins TRBV10-3 and TRBJ1-2; 8 positions match TRBD1. The germline V gene has CDR1 ENHRY and CDR2 SYGVKD. The CDR3 length is 14 residues. CDR3 in DNA: TGTGGCATCAGTCCGGCAGGGGGCGACTATGGCTACACCTTC. It codes for CGISPAGGDYGYTF.

Ten or more counts support this clonotype. The chain joins TRBV4-1 to TRBJ1-5; maybe TRBD1 (6 bases). V was cut by 1 base and J by 2 bases, with 9 bases left in between. Germline-derived CDR1 and CDR2 are MGHRA and YSYEKL. The CDR3 totals 15 residues. CDR3 in DNA: TGCGCCAGCAGCCAAGGGGGGGCTGGCAATCAGCCCCAGCATTTT. It specifies CASSQGGAGNQPQHF.

In the case of this clonotype: The junction departs from germline at one end; a sequencing error may be responsible. The chain employs TRBV11-2 and TRBJ1-5, with D perhaps matching TRBD1 (5 bases). This CDR3 has 15 residues. CDR1 and CDR2 from the germline V gene are SGHAT and FQNNGV. As DNA, the CDR3 is TGTGCCAGCAGCATAGGAGGGGCGGGGGATCAACCCCAGCATTTT. Its translation: CASSIGGAGDQPQHF.

This clonotype has only a few counts. This chain joins TRBV5-8 and TRBJ2-2; no clear D. This CDR3 comprises 15 residues. Trimming removed 2 bases from V and 1 base from J, with 9 bases in between. Germline values: CDR1 SGHTS, CDR2 YDEGEE. CDR3 DNA sequence: TGTGCCAGCAGCTTCACCGGGTTGAACACCGGGGAGCTGTTTTTT. It yields the protein CASSFTGLNTGELFF.

With respect to this clonotype: A junction boundary mismatches the germline segment, possibly from a read error. This chain connects TRBV6-2 or TRBV6-3 to TRBJ2-1; TRBD2 matches 9 bases. Germline values: CDR1 MNHEY, CDR2 SVGEGT. The CDR3 runs to 17 residues. This CDR3 is CASSYVLAGLHYNEQFF. CDR3 coding DNA: TGTGCCAGCAGTTACGTGCTAGCGGGGCTTCATTACAATGAACAGTTCTTC.

As regards this clonotype: This may come from a read error, since a much larger clone is one base off. V gene TRBV12-3 or TRBV12-4 combines with J gene TRBJ2-7; D not certain. Trimming stripped 8 bases from V and 2 bases from J, with 16 bases between. This CDR3 has 14 residues. CDR3: CASGRQSPTYEQYF. The CDR3 region has the DNA TGTGCCAGCGGCAGACAAAGCCCCACCTACGAGCAGTACTTC.

A remark on this clonotype: Just one base apart from a much larger clone, this may be a read error. This chain joins TRBV10-3 and TRBJ2-5; possibly TRBD1 or TRBD2 for D (6 bases each). This CDR3 contains 12 residues. V was cut by 10 bases and J by 5 bases, with 14 bases left in between. Germline CDR1 reads ENHRY; CDR2 reads SYGVKD. The CDR3 is CATKGGKETQYF. CDR3 coding DNA: TGTGCCACCAAGGGGGGTAAGGAGACCCAGTACTTC.

In regard to this clonotype: A junction boundary mismatches the germline segment, possibly from a read error. This CDR3 is CGSSFRGHDQFF. The CDR3 nucleotides are TGTGGCAGCAGTTTTCGCGGACATGATCAGTTCTTC. The chain carries TRBV12-3 or TRBV12-4 and TRBJ2-1; D might be TRBD1 (5 bases). The length of the CDR3 is 12 residues.

This chain links TRBV2 with TRBJ2-1; TRBD2 agrees at 10 bases. The trim removed 10 bases at V and 11 bases at J, leaving 8 bases unmatched. The CDR3 runs to 12 residues. Per the germline V gene, CDR1 is SNHLY and CDR2 is FYNNEI. The CDR3 here is CAIPLLAGKQFF. DNA for the CDR3: TGTGCCATCCCGTTACTAGCGGGAAAGCAGTTCTTC.

This clonotype was counted between two and nine times. The chain is built from TRBV25-1 and TRBJ2-7; D is ambiguous. This CDR3 has 13 residues. V lost 1 base and J lost 3, with 7 bases in between. Germline lookup yields CDR1 MGHDK and CDR2 SYGVNS. The CDR3 nucleotides are TGTGCCAGCAGTGAATCCCTGGTCTACGAGCAGTACTTC. Encoded protein: CASSESLVYEQYF.

As concerns this clonotype: A much larger clone is a single base away; this may be a read error. V gene TRBV12-3 or TRBV12-4 combines with J gene TRBJ2-7; no firm D call. Trimming took off 9 bases at V and 3 bases at J, with 15 bases between the two ends. This CDR3 is built from 13 residues. CDR3 region: CARPHVRHYEQYF. CDR3 DNA: TGTGCCAGGCCCCATGTCCGCCACTACGAGCAGTACTTC.

Comments on this clonotype: A much larger clone lies a single base off, so this may be a read error. The rearrangement links TRBV10-2 to TRBJ1-1; D might be TRBD1 (6 bases). CDR1 and CDR2 (germline): WSHSY, SAAADI. This CDR3 is 15 amino acids long. The CDR3 is CASNESGGGGTEAFF. The CDR3 DNA reads TGCGCCAGCAATGAGTCGGGGGGCGGAGGCACTGAAGCTTTCTTT.

Regarding this clonotype: Being one base from a much bigger clone, this may be a read error. The chain couples TRBV12-3 or TRBV12-4 to TRBJ2-1; 8 bases fit TRBD2. The CDR3 runs to 15 residues. V shed 8 bases and J 6 bases; nucleotides not matched to a gene: 12. DNA of the CDR3: TGTGCCAGCGGTAATACCGGGACTAGACCCAATGAGCAGTTCTTC. Its protein is CASGNTGTRPNEQFF.

This clonotype was counted a few times. The chain couples TRBV5-6 to TRBJ1-2; 9 bases are shared with TRBD1. The CDR3 loop spans 16 amino acids. V was clipped by 0 bases and J by 5 bases; unmatched bases: 8. Germline V CDR1 and CDR2: SGHDT, YYEEEE. CDR3 nucleotide sequence: TGTGCCAGCAGCTTGGTGGGACAGGGAACCCTATATGGCTACACCTTC. Translation gives CASSLVGQGTLYGYTF.

This clonotype has a count of ten or more. The chain employs TRBV10-2 and TRBJ2-4; TRBD2 aligns across 14 bases. The V segment lost 5 bases and the J segment 4 bases; nucleotides outside the gene matches: 1. Germline CDR1 reads WSHSY; CDR2 reads SAAADI. The CDR3 is made up of 15 amino acids. The CDR3 sequence is CASSRTSGGKNIQYF. CDR3 bases: TGCGCCAGCAGTCGGACTAGCGGGGGGAAAAACATTCAGTACTTC.

On this clonotype: This may be a read error: a much more frequent sequence differs by one nucleotide. This rearrangement joins TRBV10-3 to TRBJ2-3, with 7 bases matching TRBD2. This CDR3 has 13 amino acids. Germline V gene sequence: CDR1 ENHRY, CDR2 SYGVKD. J gave up 5 bases and V 9 bases, and 8 bases lay outside the gene matches. CDR3 residues: CAIAGLGIDTQYF. The CDR3 nucleotides read TGTGCCATAGCGGGACTGGGCATAGATACGCAGTATTTT.

This clonotype was counted ten times or more. The V call is TRBV4-1, the J call TRBJ2-3, with D perhaps assigned TRBD1 or TRBD2 (6 bases each). Trimming pared 11 bases from V and 3 bases from J, leaving 15 bases between. CDR1 and CDR2 (germline): MGHRA, YSYEKL. CDR3 length: 13 amino acids. In nucleotides, the CDR3 is TGCGCCCGCCACGGGGGCGGAACAGATACGCAGTATTTT. As protein: CARHGGGTDTQYF.